This TCR delta chain was captured in a study of human gamma delta and Vdelta1 T cells. Relative to its sample, this clone is medium-sized. This likely reflects a read error, since a far larger clone is one base away. TCRdb fed the PCR reads into CATT to redo clone calling. The sample records 4,000 to 5,000 delta-chain clones, 20% to 30% being singletons. There are 20 residues in the CDR3. The V gene's germline CDR1 is TSWWSYY and CDR2 QGS. Trimming shortened V by 5 bases and J by 0 bases, and 28 bases separated the two germline ends. Sequenced material: naive CD27+ Vdelta1 gamma-delta T cells from blood. The rearrangement links TRDV1 to TRDJ1, with TRDD2 as a possible D gene (6 bases). The clonotype originates from a human donor in good health. In DNA, the CDR3 is TGTGCTCTTGGGCCCTTTAAAGGTCCCTTCCCTGGTTCGTACACCGATAAACTCATCTTT. Encoded protein: CALGPFKGPFPGSYTDKLIF.